The 26 T cell receptor beta chains below all came from one sample that was sequenced in a study of T cell repertoires in ileal Crohn's disease. The assay was immunoSEQ multiplex PCR, and TCRdb's table has in-frame clones only and misses some. The table has roughly 5,600 clones, approximately 80% seen once; the top ten hold about 37%. The time point denotes: neoterminal ileum biopsy at postoperative endoscopy, about 6 months after surgery. Sequencing used ileal tissue. These receptor sequences come from an adult with Crohn's disease.

V usage is TRBV7-2 and J usage is TRBJ1-3; no clear D. Germline CDR1 SGHTA, CDR2 FQGNSA. This CDR3 contains 15 residues. With 7 bases removed from V and 0 bases from J, the gap between germline ends came to 13 bases. The CDR3 sequence is CASNQEVTSGNTIYF. CDR3 in DNA: TGTGCCAGCAACCAAGAGGTGACCTCTGGAAACACCATATATTTT.

V gene TRBV27 combines with J gene TRBJ2-7, with 13 nucleotides matching TRBD2. Germline V gene lookup returns CDR1 MNHEY and CDR2 SMNVEV (reference sequence). The CDR3 sequence is 18 residues long. Unmatched junction bases numbered 13, after V lost 5 bases and J lost 3 bases. Written as DNA, the CDR3 is TGTGCCAGCAGTCGCCTGACTAGCGGGGGGCGCCTCTACTACGAGCAGTACTTC. It yields the protein CASSRLTSGGRLYYEQYF.

The chain recombines TRBV5-4 with TRBJ2-5; D ambiguous. V lost 3 bases and J lost 1, with 7 bases in between. The CDR3 has 13 amino acids. Germline CDR1 SGHNT, CDR2 YYREEE (reference sequence). CDR3 nucleotides: TGTGCCAGCAGCTCCGGGCCCCAAGAGACCCAGTACTTC. This gives the protein CASSSGPQETQYF.

J is TRBJ1-3 and V is TRBV5-1, with TRBD1 as a possible D gene (6 bases). Germline CDR1 is SGHRS and CDR2 is YFSETQ. V lost 0 bases, J lost 4 bases, and 14 bases lay in between. This CDR3 spans 16 amino acids. The CDR3 protein is CASSLASRGSGNTIYF. For the CDR3, the DNA is TGCGCCAGCAGCTTGGCGAGTAGGGGGTCCGGAAACACCATATATTTT.

The chain couples TRBV30 to TRBJ1-2; D is ambiguous. This CDR3 region has 12 residues. V lost 5 bases and J lost 1, with 8 bases in between. The germline V gene has CDR1 GTSNPN and CDR2 SVGIG (reference sequence). The CDR3, as DNA: TGTGCCTGGGGGCTTTTTAACTATGGCTACACCTTC. It yields the protein CAWGLFNYGYTF.

The V gene is TRBV7-5, the J gene TRBJ2-5; no DNA check was done on the table's D call, TRBD2. TRBV7-5 is a recognized pseudogene. The CDR3 runs to 14 residues. CDR3 loop: CASSLVGGLETQYF. The CDR3 DNA is TGTGCCAGCAGCTTAGTTGGAGGGTTGGAGACCCAGTACTTC.

As to this clone: Distinct nucleotide sequences in the sample also encode this CDR3. This chain links TRBV2 with TRBJ2-3; weak D call: TRBD1 (5 bases). Germline V gives CDR1 SNHLY, CDR2 FYNNEI. V was clipped by 6 bases and J by 1 base, with 5 bases between them. The CDR3 has 12 residues. The CDR3 DNA is TGTGCCAGCAGACAGGGCACAGATACGCAGTATTTT. Encoded protein: CASRQGTDTQYF. Complete variable domain (other parts from reference TRBV2 and TRBJ2-3): EPEVTQTPSHQVTQMGQEVILRCVPISNHLYFYWYRQILGQKVEFLVSFYNNEISEKSEIFDDQFSVERPDGSNFTLKIRSTKLEDSAMYFCASRQGTDTQYFGPGTRLTVL.

The CDR3 protein is CASSMAEETQYF. CDR3 nucleotides: TGCGCCAGCAGTATGGCGGAAGAGACCCAGTACTTC. The chain uses TRBV5-1 and TRBJ2-5; D is unclear. V was trimmed by 5 bases and J by 3 bases, leaving 8 bases between them. The CDR3 length is 12 residues. Germline loops: CDR1 SGHRS, CDR2 YFSETQ.

This clone appeared a single time. J is TRBJ1-1 and V is TRBV2; no definite D call. V was shortened by 7 bases and J by 5 bases, with 11 bases between the two germline ends. The CDR3 spans 12 residues. Germline CDR1 and CDR2: SNHLY and FYNNEI. The CDR3 sequence is CASIATRTEAFF. The CDR3 nucleotides are TGTGCCAGCATAGCGACAAGAACTGAAGCTTTCTTT. The whole variable domain, remainder taken from reference TRBV2 and TRBJ1-1, is EPEVTQTPSHQVTQMGQEVILRCVPISNHLYFYWYRQILGQKVEFLVSFYNNEISEKSEIFDDQFSVERPDGSNFTLKIRSTKLEDSAMYFCASIATRTEAFFGQGTRLTVV.

The chain has TRBV5-1 and TRBJ2-7, with D perhaps TRBD2 (6 bases). Germline CDR1 SGHRS, CDR2 YFSETQ. Trimming cost V 4 bases and J 7 bases, with 21 bases left between them. This CDR3 has 15 amino acids. The CDR3, as DNA: TGCGCCAGCAGCCCGGCGGGGACCGCTATTCGGGAGCAGTACTTC. Protein: CASSPAGTAIREQYF.

This clone was seen a single time. V usage is TRBV2 and J usage is TRBJ2-1, with D unclear. In germline, CDR1 is SNHLY, CDR2 FYNNEI. CDR3 size: 14 residues. V shed 2 bases and J shed 8 bases, with 13 bases lying between them. The CDR3 sequence: CASSERRDADEQFF. In nucleotides, the CDR3 is TGTGCCAGCAGTGAACGTAGGGATGCGGATGAGCAGTTCTTC.

This chain joins TRBV12-1 and TRBJ2-1. TRBV12-1 is deemed a pseudogene. The CDR3 totals 11 residues. The CDR3: CASSFPNEQFF. The DNA for the CDR3 is TGTGCCAGCAGCTTCCCCAATGAGCAGTTCTTC.

This clone showed up just once. The V call is TRBV4-3, the J call TRBJ2-2; TRBD2 matches 15 bases. Germline CDR1 is LGHNA and CDR2 is YSLEER. V was pared by 1 base and J by 6 bases, with 3 bases of the junction left unmatched. CDR3 length: 17 residues. For the CDR3, the DNA is TGCGCCAGCAGCCAAGGGACTAGCGGGGGGGCCCCCGGGGAGCTGTTTTTT. Its protein is CASSQGTSGGAPGELFF.

This CDR3 is CASSANTGGHQPQHF. CDR3 coding DNA: TGTGCCAGCAGCGCCAATACAGGGGGCCATCAGCCCCAGCATTTT. The chain carries TRBV7-6 and TRBJ1-5; 9 nucleotides align to TRBD1. The V gene's germline CDR1 is SGHVS and CDR2 FNYEAQ. The CDR3 loop spans 15 amino acids. V dropped 5 bases and J dropped 5; count of bases not matched to a gene: 7. Based on the CDR3 plus reference TRBV7-6 and TRBJ1-5, the full variable domain is GAGVSQSPRYKVTKRGQDVALRCDPISGHVSLYWYRQALGQGPEFLTYFNYEAQQDKSGLPNDRFSAERPEGSISTLTIQRTEQRDSAMYRCASSANTGGHQPQHFGDGTRLSIL.

The V and J genes are TRBV5-4 and TRBJ1-2; TRBD1 matches at 8 bases. This CDR3 has 16 residues. Germline trimming cut 1 base from V and 5 bases from J; bases unmatched to any gene: 10. Per the germline V gene, CDR1 is SGHNT and CDR2 is YYREEE (reference sequence). In DNA, the CDR3 is TGTGCCAGCAGCTTGTCGACAGGGGCTTATTTTTATGGCTACACCTTC. Its protein is CASSLSTGAYFYGYTF.

The chain has TRBV27 and TRBJ2-1; the match to TRBD1 covers 7 bases. CDR1 and CDR2 from the germline V gene are MNHEY and SMNVEV (reference sequence). CDR3 size: 17 residues. J was trimmed by 6 bases and V by 5 bases; bases with no gene match: 16. CDR3 DNA sequence: TGTGCCAGCAGTCGAAGTCCAAGGACAGGACTCCTCAATGAGCAGTTCTTC. Its protein product is CASSRSPRTGLLNEQFF.

The rearrangement joins TRBV7-2 to TRBJ1-3, with 10 nucleotides matching TRBD1. Trimming took 0 bases from V and 7 from J; bases not matched to a gene: 12. Germline CDR1 is SGHTA and CDR2 is FQGNSA. The CDR3 has 18 residues. CDR3 bases: TGTGCCAGCAGCTTAGCGCAGGGTGGGACAGGGGAATGGAACACCATATATTTT. This sequence encodes CASSLAQGGTGEWNTIYF.

CDR3 residues: CAISGATNNEQFF. The CDR3 DNA sequence: TGTGCCATCAGTGGGGCGACAAACAATGAGCAGTTCTTC. This chain joins TRBV10-3 and TRBJ2-1; D uncertain. V lost 4 bases to trimming and J lost 5 bases, with 9 bases between them. This CDR3 comprises 13 residues. Germline V gives CDR1 ENHRY, CDR2 SYGVKD.

The chain links TRBV15 to TRBJ2-2; 7 bases align to TRBD2. Germline V lookup: CDR1 LNHNV, CDR2 YYDKDF (reference sequence). CDR3 size: 16 residues. The junction had 10 bases not matched to a gene; V was cut back by 3 bases and J by 6 bases. The CDR3 loop reads CATSSYGSGDPGELFF. In nucleotides, the CDR3 is TGTGCCACCAGCAGCTATGGAAGCGGGGATCCCGGGGAGCTGTTTTTT. Using reference TRBV15 and TRBJ2-2 for the parts outside the CDR3, the full variable domain is DAMVIQNPRYQVTQFGKPVTLSCSQTLNHNVMYWYQQKSSQAPKLLFHYYDKDFNNEADTPDNFQSRRPNTSFCFLDIRSPGLGDTAMYLCATSSYGSGDPGELFFGEGSRLTVL.

This clone was seen a single time. V gene TRBV29-1 combines with J gene TRBJ1-1; 8 bases are a match to TRBD1. CDR1 is SQVTM and CDR2 is ANQGSEA in the germline V gene. V lost 6 bases, J lost 3 bases, and 6 bases stayed unmatched. The CDR3 extends over 13 amino acids. The CDR3: CSVAGQADTEAFF. As DNA, the CDR3 is TGCAGCGTCGCGGGACAGGCGGACACTGAAGCTTTCTTT.

This clone was detected only a few times. V gene TRBV11-2 combines with J gene TRBJ2-7; 13 nucleotides line up with TRBD2. The CDR3 consists of 15 residues. Per the germline V gene, CDR1 is SGHAT and CDR2 is FQNNGV. After removal of 6 bases from V and 3 bases from J, the junction contained 5 bases not matched to a gene. CDR3 residues: CASSWTSGGRYEQYF. CDR3 coding DNA: TGTGCCAGCAGTTGGACTAGCGGGGGTCGCTACGAGCAGTACTTC.

The J gene is TRBJ1-5, the V gene TRBV19, with 9 bases identical to TRBD1. The CDR3 is 16 amino acids. Germline CDR1 reads LNHDA; CDR2 reads SQIVND (reference sequence). J was trimmed by 5 bases and V by 2 bases; bases with no gene match: 7. The CDR3 DNA sequence: TGTGCCAGTAGTATACCGGGACAGGGAAAGGATCAGCCCCAGCATTTT. This translates into CASSIPGQGKDQPQHF.

The CDR3 reads CASSEQPNTEAFF. CDR3 in DNA: TGCGCCAGCAGTGAGCAGCCGAACACTGAAGCTTTCTTT. The V and J genes are TRBV10-2 and TRBJ1-1; D is uncertain. From germline, CDR1 is WSHSY and CDR2 SAAADI. Trimming took 2 bases from V and 1 from J, leaving 5 bases between them. The CDR3 consists of 13 residues.

This clone appeared once. CDR3 DNA sequence: TGTGCCAGCAACCCCACAGGCGACTATGGCTACACCTTC. It yields the protein CASNPTGDYGYTF. The rearrangement links TRBV6-6 to TRBJ1-2, with D tentatively TRBD1 (5 bases). The CDR3 has 13 amino acids. Germline V gives CDR1 MNHNY, CDR2 SVGAGI (reference sequence). V was pared by 7 bases and J by 3 bases, with 12 bases between.

This chain joins TRBV2 and TRBJ2-7, with D tentatively TRBD1 (6 bases). V was pared by 3 bases and J by 6 bases, with 12 bases between. The germline V gene has CDR1 SNHLY and CDR2 FYNNEI. The CDR3 contains 13 residues. The CDR3 DNA reads as TGTGCCAGCAGTGAGTACAGGGCGGGCGAGCAGTACTTC. It encodes CASSEYRAGEQYF.

This clone has only a few counts. The chain uses TRBV18 and TRBJ2-7, with a tentative D call TRBD1 (7 bases). Germline V gene data show CDR1 as KGHSH and CDR2 as LQKENI. The CDR3 loop spans 17 amino acids. The V and J ends lost 0 bases and 3 bases respectively, with 18 bases between them. The CDR3 spells CASSPPRSGGQIYEQYF. CDR3 sequence (DNA): TGTGCCAGCTCACCACCTCGATCCGGGGGACAGATCTACGAGCAGTACTTC. The complete variable domain, with remaining parts taken from reference TRBV18 and TRBJ2-7, reads NAGVMQNPRHLVRRRGQEARLRCSPMKGHSHVYWYRQLPEEGLKFMVYLQKENIIDESGMPKERFSAEFPKEGPSILRIQQVVRGDSAAYFCASSPPRSGGQIYEQYFGPGTRLTVT.